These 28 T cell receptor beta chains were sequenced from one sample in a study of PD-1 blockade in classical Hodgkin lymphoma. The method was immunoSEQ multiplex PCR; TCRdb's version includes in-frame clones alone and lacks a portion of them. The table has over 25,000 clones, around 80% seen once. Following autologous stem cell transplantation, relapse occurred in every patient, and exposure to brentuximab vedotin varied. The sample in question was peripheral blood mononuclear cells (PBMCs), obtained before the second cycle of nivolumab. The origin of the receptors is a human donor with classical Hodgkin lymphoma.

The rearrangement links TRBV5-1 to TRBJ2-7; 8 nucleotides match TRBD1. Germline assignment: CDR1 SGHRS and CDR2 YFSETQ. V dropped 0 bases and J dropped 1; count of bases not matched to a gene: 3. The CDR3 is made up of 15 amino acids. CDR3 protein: CASSLAGGESYEQYF. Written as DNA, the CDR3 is TGCGCCAGCAGCTTGGCAGGGGGCGAGTCCTACGAGCAGTACTTC.

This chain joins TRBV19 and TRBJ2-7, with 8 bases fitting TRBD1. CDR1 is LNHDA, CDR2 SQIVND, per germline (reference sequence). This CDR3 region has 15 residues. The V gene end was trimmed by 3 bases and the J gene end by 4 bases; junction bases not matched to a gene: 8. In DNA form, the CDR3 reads TGTGCCAGTAGTATGGGGCCAGGGGGCAGGTACGAGCAGTACTTC. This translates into CASSMGPGGRYEQYF.

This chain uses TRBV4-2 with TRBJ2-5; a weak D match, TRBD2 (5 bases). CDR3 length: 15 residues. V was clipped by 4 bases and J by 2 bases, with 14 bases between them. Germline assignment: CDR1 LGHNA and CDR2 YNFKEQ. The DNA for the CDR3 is TGTGCCAGCAGCCTTCAGGAAGGGAGTCAAGAGACCCAGTACTTC. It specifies CASSLQEGSQETQYF.

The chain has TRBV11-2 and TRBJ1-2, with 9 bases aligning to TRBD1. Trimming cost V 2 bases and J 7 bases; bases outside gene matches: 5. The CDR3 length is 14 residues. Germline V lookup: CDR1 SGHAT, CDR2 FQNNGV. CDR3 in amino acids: CASSLIGTGIGYTF. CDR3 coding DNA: TGTGCCAGCAGCTTAATTGGGACAGGGATTGGCTACACCTTC.

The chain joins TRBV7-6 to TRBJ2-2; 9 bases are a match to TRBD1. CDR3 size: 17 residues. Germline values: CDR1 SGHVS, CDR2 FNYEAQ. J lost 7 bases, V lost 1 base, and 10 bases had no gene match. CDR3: CASSLVPGQGEGGELFF. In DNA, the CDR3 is TGTGCCAGCAGCTTAGTTCCGGGACAGGGTGAAGGCGGGGAGCTGTTTTTT. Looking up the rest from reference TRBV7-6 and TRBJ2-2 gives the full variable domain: GAGVSQSPRYKVTKRGQDVALRCDPISGHVSLYWYRQALGQGPEFLTYFNYEAQQDKSGLPNDRFSAERPEGSISTLTIQRTEQRDSAMYRCASSLVPGQGEGGELFFGEGSRLTVL.

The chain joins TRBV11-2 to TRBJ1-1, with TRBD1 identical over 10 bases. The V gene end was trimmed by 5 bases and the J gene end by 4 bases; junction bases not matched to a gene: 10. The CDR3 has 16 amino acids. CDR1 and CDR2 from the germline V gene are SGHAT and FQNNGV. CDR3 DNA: TGTGCCAGCAGCCCAATAGGGACAGGGGATTTCACTGAAGCTTTCTTT. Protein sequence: CASSPIGTGDFTEAFF.

As DNA, the CDR3 is TGCGCCAGCAGCCGTAATCGGGGAGAAGCTTTCTTT. Amino acid sequence: CASSRNRGEAFF. V and J are TRBV4-1 and TRBJ1-1, with D unresolved. The CDR3 sequence is 12 residues long. V lost 4 bases and J 8 bases, leaving 11 bases between the germline ends. Germline V CDR1 and CDR2: MGHRA, YSYEKL.

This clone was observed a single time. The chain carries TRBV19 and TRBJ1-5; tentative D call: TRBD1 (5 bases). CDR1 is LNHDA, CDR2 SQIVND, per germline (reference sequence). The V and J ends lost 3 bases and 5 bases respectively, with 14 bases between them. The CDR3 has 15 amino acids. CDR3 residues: CASSIMGSRDQPQHF. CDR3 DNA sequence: TGTGCCAGTAGTATCATGGGATCCAGGGATCAGCCCCAGCATTTT.

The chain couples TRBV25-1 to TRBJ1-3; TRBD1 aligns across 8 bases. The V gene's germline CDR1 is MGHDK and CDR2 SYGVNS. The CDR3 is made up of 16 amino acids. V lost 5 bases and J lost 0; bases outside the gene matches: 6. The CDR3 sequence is CASSRPGQDSGNTIYF. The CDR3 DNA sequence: TGTGCCAGCAGTAGACCGGGACAGGACTCTGGAAACACCATATATTTT.

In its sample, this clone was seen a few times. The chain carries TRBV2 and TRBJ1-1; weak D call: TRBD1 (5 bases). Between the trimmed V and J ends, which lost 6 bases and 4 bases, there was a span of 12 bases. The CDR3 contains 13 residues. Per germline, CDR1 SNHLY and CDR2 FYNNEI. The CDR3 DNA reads TGTGCCAGCAGGATCCGGGGGTCCACTGAAGCTTTCTTT. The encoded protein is CASRIRGSTEAFF.

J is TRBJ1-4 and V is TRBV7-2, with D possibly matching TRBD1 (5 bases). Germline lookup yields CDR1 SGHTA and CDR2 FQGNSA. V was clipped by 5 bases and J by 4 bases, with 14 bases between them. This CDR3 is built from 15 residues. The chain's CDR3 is CASSTGGGSNEKLFF. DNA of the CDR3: TGTGCCAGCAGCACCGGGGGAGGTAGTAATGAAAAACTGTTTTTT.

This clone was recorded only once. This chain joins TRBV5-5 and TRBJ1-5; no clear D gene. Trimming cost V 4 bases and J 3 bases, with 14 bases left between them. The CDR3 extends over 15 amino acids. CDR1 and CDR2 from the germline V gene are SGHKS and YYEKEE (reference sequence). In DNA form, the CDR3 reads TGTGCCAGCAGCGCGTGGATGGGAGACAATCAGCCCCAGCATTTT. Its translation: CASSAWMGDNQPQHF.

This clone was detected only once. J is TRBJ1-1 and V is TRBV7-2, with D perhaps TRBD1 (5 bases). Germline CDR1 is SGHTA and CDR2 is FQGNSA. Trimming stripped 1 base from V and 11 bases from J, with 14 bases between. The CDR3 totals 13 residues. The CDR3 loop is CASSLDPGLRAFF. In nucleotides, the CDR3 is TGTGCCAGCAGCTTAGATCCGGGACTTCGGGCTTTCTTT.

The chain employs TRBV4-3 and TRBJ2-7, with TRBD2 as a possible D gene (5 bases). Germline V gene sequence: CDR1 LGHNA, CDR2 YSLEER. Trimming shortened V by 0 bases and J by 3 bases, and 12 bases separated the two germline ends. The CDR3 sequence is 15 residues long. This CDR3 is CASSQEDLAGYEQYF. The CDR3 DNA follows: TGCGCCAGCAGCCAAGAAGATCTGGCGGGCTACGAGCAGTACTTC.

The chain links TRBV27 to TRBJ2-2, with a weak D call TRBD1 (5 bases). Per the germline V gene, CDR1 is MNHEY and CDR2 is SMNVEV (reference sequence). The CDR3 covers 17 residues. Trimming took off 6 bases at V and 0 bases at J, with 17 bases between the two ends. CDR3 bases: TGTGCCAGCAGGCCCAAAGGGGCATACTCGAACACCGGGGAGCTGTTTTTT. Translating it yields CASRPKGAYSNTGELFF.

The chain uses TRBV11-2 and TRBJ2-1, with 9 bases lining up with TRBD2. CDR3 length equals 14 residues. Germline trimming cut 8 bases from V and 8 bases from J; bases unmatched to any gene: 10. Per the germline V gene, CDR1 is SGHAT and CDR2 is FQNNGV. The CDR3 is CASSWRGGPDEQFF. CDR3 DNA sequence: TGTGCCAGCTCGTGGCGGGGGGGCCCAGATGAGCAGTTCTTC.

The CDR3 here is CASRQGANGGYGYTF. The CDR3 DNA reads TGTGCCAGCCGACAGGGGGCGAATGGGGGCTACGGCTACACCTTC. This sequence joins TRBV7-2 and TRBJ1-2; TRBD1 aligns across 10 bases. The CDR3 is 15 amino acids. The germline V gene has CDR1 SGHTA and CDR2 FQGNSA. V lost 8 bases, J lost 8 bases, and 14 bases stayed unmatched.

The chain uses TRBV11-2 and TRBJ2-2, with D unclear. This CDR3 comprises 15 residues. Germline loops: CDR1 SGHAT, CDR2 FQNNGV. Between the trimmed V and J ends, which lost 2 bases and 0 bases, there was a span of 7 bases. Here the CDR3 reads CASSLPPANTGELFF. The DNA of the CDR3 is TGTGCCAGCAGCTTACCACCGGCGAACACCGGGGAGCTGTTTTTT.

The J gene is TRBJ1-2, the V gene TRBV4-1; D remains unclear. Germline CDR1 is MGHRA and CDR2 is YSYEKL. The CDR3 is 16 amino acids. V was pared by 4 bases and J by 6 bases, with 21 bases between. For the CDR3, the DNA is TGCGCCAGCAGCCCCAATTTCGGACCGGTGAAGGATGGCTACACCTTC. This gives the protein CASSPNFGPVKDGYTF.

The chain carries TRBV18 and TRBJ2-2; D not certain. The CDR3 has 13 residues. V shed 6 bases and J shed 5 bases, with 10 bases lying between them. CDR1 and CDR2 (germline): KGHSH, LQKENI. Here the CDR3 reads CASSQDGTGELFF. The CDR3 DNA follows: TGTGCCAGCTCCCAAGATGGGACCGGGGAGCTGTTTTTT.

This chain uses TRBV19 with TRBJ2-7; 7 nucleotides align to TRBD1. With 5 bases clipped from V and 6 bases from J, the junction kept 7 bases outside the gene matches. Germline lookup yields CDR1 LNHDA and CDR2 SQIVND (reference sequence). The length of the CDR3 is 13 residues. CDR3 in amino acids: CASSEYRGGEQYF. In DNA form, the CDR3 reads TGTGCCAGTAGTGAGTACAGGGGTGGCGAGCAGTACTTC.

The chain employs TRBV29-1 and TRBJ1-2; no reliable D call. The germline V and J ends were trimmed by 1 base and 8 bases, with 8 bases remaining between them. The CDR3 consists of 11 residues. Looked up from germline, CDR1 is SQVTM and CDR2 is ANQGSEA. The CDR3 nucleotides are TGCAGCGTTGAAGGGATCGACGGCTACACCTTC. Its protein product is CSVEGIDGYTF.

CDR3 residues: CASSFLASGGSDTQYF. In DNA, the CDR3 is TGTGCCAGCAGCTTTCTGGCTAGCGGGGGCTCAGATACGCAGTATTTT. J is TRBJ2-3 and V is TRBV5-4, with 10 bases identical to TRBD2. The germline CDR1 and CDR2 sequences are SGHNT and YYREEE (reference sequence). The junction had 7 bases not matched to a gene; V was cut back by 2 bases and J by 4 bases. There are 16 residues in the CDR3.

CDR3 residues: CASSAYRRDEQFF. Written as DNA, the CDR3 is TGTGCCAGCAGCGCCTATAGGCGGGATGAGCAGTTCTTC. The chain has TRBV9 and TRBJ2-1; weak D call: TRBD2 (5 bases). Trimming shortened V by 3 bases and J by 8 bases, and 12 bases separated the two germline ends. Germline V gives CDR1 SGDLS, CDR2 YYNGEE. The CDR3 is 13 residues long.

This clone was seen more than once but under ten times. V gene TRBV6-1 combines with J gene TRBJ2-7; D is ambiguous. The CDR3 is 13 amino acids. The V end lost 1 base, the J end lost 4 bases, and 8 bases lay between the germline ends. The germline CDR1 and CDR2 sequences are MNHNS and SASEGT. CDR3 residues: CASSEGSEYEQYF. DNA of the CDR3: TGTGCCAGCAGTGAAGGGAGCGAGTACGAGCAGTACTTC.

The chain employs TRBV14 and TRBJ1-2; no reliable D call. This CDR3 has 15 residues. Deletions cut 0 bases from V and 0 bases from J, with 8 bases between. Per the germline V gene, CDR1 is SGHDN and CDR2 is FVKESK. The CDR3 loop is CASSQDLVPNYGYTF. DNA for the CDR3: TGTGCCAGCAGCCAAGATCTTGTACCTAACTATGGCTACACCTTC.

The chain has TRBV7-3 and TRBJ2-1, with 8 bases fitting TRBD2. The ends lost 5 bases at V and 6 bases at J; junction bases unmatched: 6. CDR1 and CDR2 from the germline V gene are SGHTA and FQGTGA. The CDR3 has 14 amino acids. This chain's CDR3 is CASSPNGGGNEQFF. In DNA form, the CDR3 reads TGTGCCAGCAGCCCTAACGGGGGGGGCAATGAGCAGTTCTTC.

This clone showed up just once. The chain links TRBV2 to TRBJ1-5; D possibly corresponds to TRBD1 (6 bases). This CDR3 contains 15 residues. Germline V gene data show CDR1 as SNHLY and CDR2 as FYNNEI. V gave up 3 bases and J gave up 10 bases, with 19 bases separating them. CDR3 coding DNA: TGTGCCAGCAGTGACGTGGGACACCAAATCAGCCCCCAGCATTTT. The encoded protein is CASSDVGHQISPQHF. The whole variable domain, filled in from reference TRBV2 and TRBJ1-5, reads EPEVTQTPSHQVTQMGQEVILRCVPISNHLYFYWYRQILGQKVEFLVSFYNNEISEKSEIFDDQFSVERPDGSNFTLKIRSTKLEDSAMYFCASSDVGHQISPQHFGDGTRLSIL.